This T cell receptor beta chain derives from a study of OX40 agonist ivuxolimab in advanced cancers. Across the study: Dose-escalation patients had hepatocellular carcinoma, melanoma, renal cell or head and neck cancer.

The study, taken as a whole, reports: The study found that CD8+ T cells averaged more expanded clones than CD4+. CD4+ and CD8+ blood T cells expanded clonally by week 6 at 0.1 to 3.0 mg/kg.

On this clone: Its specificity is unknown.

No patient had autoimmune disease or received systemic immunosuppression. Germline V lookup: CDR1 MNHNS, CDR2 SASEGT. The trim removed 3 bases at V and 0 bases at J, leaving 5 bases unmatched. The CDR3 spans 16 residues. Repertoires were generated with immunoSEQ multiplex PCR, while TCRdb's copy carries only in-frame clones and drops some. The sample shows about 58,000 clones, over 80% of them seen only once. The starting material was CD4+ or CD8+ T cells sorted from blood, obtained in a trial of the OX40 agonist ivuxolimab. This TCR was sampled from an adult with an advanced solid tumor such as melanoma, head and neck, liver or kidney cancer. The chain combines TRBV6-1 with TRBJ1-3, with 7 bases matching TRBD1. The CDR3 region is CASSDRDSFSGNTIYF. The CDR3 nucleotides are TGTGCCAGCAGTGATCGGGACAGCTTCTCTGGAAACACCATATATTTT.